The T cell receptor (beta chain) under discussion was sequenced for a study of shared clonotypes between healthy human individuals. V was clipped by 4 bases and J by 5 bases, with 15 bases between them. Germline V lookup: CDR1 SGHNT, CDR2 YYREEE (reference sequence). CDR3 size: 14 residues. TCRdb's copy holds only in-frame clones and misses some; the assay was immunoSEQ multiplex PCR. The table has over 1.4 million clones, over 95% seen once. The chain couples TRBV5-4 to TRBJ2-5, with D perhaps matching TRBD2 (7 bases). Sequencing was carried out using naive CD4+ T cells sorted from blood. The subset here: CD45RA+ positively selected. This sequence was found in a man aged 30-40 years in good health. CDR3 nucleotide sequence: TGTGCCAGCAGCCCGGAGGGGGGGCGGGAGACCCAGTACTTC. Protein product: CASSPEGGRETQYF. Full variable domain (rest looked up from reference TRBV5-4 and TRBJ2-5): ETGVTQSPTHLIKTRGQQVTLRCSSQSGHNTVSWYQQALGQGPQFIFQYYREEENGRGNFPPRFSGLQFPNYSSELNVNALELDDSALYLCASSPEGGRETQYFGPGTRLLVL.